This is a list of T cell receptor beta chains from one sample in a study of technical replicates of blood from several donors. Sequenced by immunoSEQ multiplex PCR; TCRdb stores in-frame clones only, minus some. The sample lists over 50,000 clones, more than 85% occurring once. Sequenced input: PBMCs. These receptors all stem from a human donor in good health. Some clones in this sample may be carry-over from other donors' samples. Both conserved end residues are part of each CDR3. Fields, in order: clone size, J gene, V gene, D gene, CDR3 protein, CDR3 DNA. The D gene is left open where the match is weak. Clone sizes are given selectively: once, few, many, or a class where the clone is expanded.

clone size: -
J gene: TRBJ2-1
V gene: TRBV5-1
D gene: TRBD2
CDR3 protein: CASSGSGAYNEQFF
CDR3 DNA: TGCGCCAGCAGCGGAAGCGGGGCATACAATGAGCAGTTCTTC

clone size: -
J gene: TRBJ1-2
V gene: TRBV30
D gene: -
CDR3 protein: CAWSPQGPFGYTF
CDR3 DNA: TGTGCCTGGAGTCCCCAGGGTCCTTTCGGCTACACCTTC

clone size: -
J gene: TRBJ2-2
V gene: TRBV29-1
D gene: -
CDR3 protein: CSVVKTGELFF
CDR3 DNA: TGCAGCGTTGTAAAAACCGGGGAGCTGTTTTTT

clone size: -
J gene: TRBJ2-3
V gene: TRBV20-1
D gene: TRBD1
CDR3 protein: CSAQTGDTQYF
CDR3 DNA: TGCAGTGCCCAGACAGGGGATACGCAGTATTTT

clone size: -
J gene: TRBJ1-2
V gene: TRBV30
D gene: TRBD1
CDR3 protein: CASGGGNYGYTF
CDR3 DNA: TGTGCCTCAGGGGGCGGTAACTATGGCTACACCTTC

clone size: -
J gene: TRBJ2-7
V gene: TRBV7-3
D gene: TRBD2
CDR3 protein: CASSLAGGLPYEQYF
CDR3 DNA: TGTGCCAGCAGCCTAGCGGGGGGGCTCCCCTACGAGCAGTACTTC

clone size: -
J gene: TRBJ2-7
V gene: TRBV30
D gene: TRBD2
CDR3 protein: CAWSGVAGVSYEQYF
CDR3 DNA: TGTGCCTGGAGTGGGGTAGCGGGAGTCTCCTACGAGCAGTACTTC

clone size: once
J gene: TRBJ2-7
V gene: TRBV6-4
D gene: -
CDR3 protein: CASSANRVSEQYF
CDR3 DNA: TGTGCCAGCAGTGCTAACAGGGTGAGCGAGCAGTACTTC

clone size: -
J gene: TRBJ2-3
V gene: TRBV7-3
D gene: TRBD2
CDR3 protein: CASSPRLAGGLDTQYF
CDR3 DNA: TGTGCCAGCAGCCCTCGACTAGCGGGGGGACTAGATACGCAGTATTTT

clone size: -
J gene: TRBJ2-7
V gene: TRBV6-5
D gene: -
CDR3 protein: CASSYSSEQYF
CDR3 DNA: TGTGCCAGCAGTTACTCGAGCGAGCAGTACTTC

clone size: -
J gene: TRBJ2-2
V gene: TRBV30
D gene: -
CDR3 protein: CAWSRGKSRTGELFF
CDR3 DNA: TGTGCCTGGAGCCGAGGGAAGAGTCGGACCGGGGAGCTGTTTTTT

clone size: -
J gene: TRBJ2-1
V gene: TRBV7-9
D gene: TRBD2
CDR3 protein: CASSLELAGRAYNEQFF
CDR3 DNA: TGTGCCAGCAGCTTAGAACTAGCGGGAAGGGCCTACAATGAGCAGTTCTTC

clone size: -
J gene: TRBJ2-3
V gene: TRBV7-6
D gene: TRBD2
CDR3 protein: CASSSERLAGGRVYF
CDR3 DNA: TGTGCCAGCAGCTCTGAACGACTAGCGGGGGGGCGGGTGTATTTT

clone size: few
J gene: TRBJ1-3
V gene: TRBV18
D gene: -
CDR3 protein: CASSPEGNTIYF
CDR3 DNA: TGTGCCAGCTCACCGGAGGGAAACACCATATATTTT

clone size: -
J gene: TRBJ2-5
V gene: TRBV27
D gene: TRBD2
CDR3 protein: CASRPSGRLQETQYF
CDR3 DNA: TGTGCCAGCAGACCGAGCGGGAGGCTTCAAGAGACCCAGTACTTC

clone size: few
J gene: TRBJ1-1
V gene: TRBV7-9
D gene: TRBD1
CDR3 protein: CASSYRTGGRGTEAFF
CDR3 DNA: TGTGCCAGCAGCTACCGGACAGGGGGCCGGGGCACTGAAGCTTTCTTT

clone size: -
J gene: TRBJ2-7
V gene: TRBV19
D gene: -
CDR3 protein: CASSISLPYEQYF
CDR3 DNA: TGTGCCAGTAGTATCTCCCTTCCCTACGAGCAGTACTTC

clone size: -
J gene: TRBJ2-5
V gene: TRBV20-1
D gene: -
CDR3 protein: CSAIYIETQYF
CDR3 DNA: TGCAGTGCTATATACATAGAGACCCAGTACTTC

clone size: once
J gene: TRBJ1-1
V gene: TRBV4-2
D gene: TRBD1
CDR3 protein: CASSQTGTGENTEAFF
CDR3 DNA: TGTGCCAGCAGCCAAACCGGGACAGGGGAGAACACTGAAGCTTTCTTT

clone size: -
J gene: TRBJ2-7
V gene: TRBV18
D gene: -
CDR3 protein: CASSWTLGSYEQYF
CDR3 DNA: TGTGCCAGCTCTTGGACACTTGGCTCCTACGAGCAGTACTTC

clone size: -
J gene: TRBJ1-3
V gene: TRBV4-3
D gene: -
CDR3 protein: CASSQEWRSSGNTIYF
CDR3 DNA: TGCGCCAGCAGCCAAGAGTGGCGGAGCTCTGGAAACACCATATATTTT

clone size: -
J gene: TRBJ2-5
V gene: TRBV9
D gene: TRBD2
CDR3 protein: CASSEGTSGGAVIETQYF
CDR3 DNA: TGTGCCAGCAGCGAGGGGACTAGCGGGGGGGCGGTAATAGAGACCCAGTACTTC

clone size: -
J gene: TRBJ2-7
V gene: TRBV28
D gene: TRBD2
CDR3 protein: CASSYQVGSTSGTYEQYF
CDR3 DNA: TGTGCCAGCAGCTACCAGGTGGGTAGCACTAGCGGGACCTACGAGCAGTACTTC

clone size: -
J gene: TRBJ2-7
V gene: TRBV7-2
D gene: -
CDR3 protein: CASSFSASRSYEQYF
CDR3 DNA: TGTGCCAGCAGCTTTTCAGCCAGCAGGTCCTACGAGCAGTACTTC

clone size: once
J gene: TRBJ2-7
V gene: TRBV27
D gene: -
CDR3 protein: CASSRRSSYEQYF
CDR3 DNA: TGTGCCAGTTCCCGTAGGAGCTCCTACGAGCAGTACTTC

clone size: -
J gene: TRBJ1-1
V gene: TRBV7-8
D gene: -
CDR3 protein: CASRTGHTNTEAFF
CDR3 DNA: TGTGCCAGCAGAACGGGACACACGAACACTGAAGCTTTCTTT

clone size: -
J gene: TRBJ2-5
V gene: TRBV29-1
D gene: -
CDR3 protein: CSAKAVGETQYF
CDR3 DNA: TGCAGCGCAAAGGCGGTAGGCGAGACCCAGTACTTC

clone size: -
J gene: TRBJ2-3
V gene: TRBV4-1
D gene: TRBD2
CDR3 protein: CASSRRRARGGGSTDTQYF
CDR3 DNA: TGCGCCAGCAGCCGCCGAAGGGCTCGCGGGGGGGGGAGCACAGATACGCAGTATTTT

clone size: -
J gene: TRBJ1-5
V gene: TRBV7-8
D gene: -
CDR3 protein: CASSLDMVGGSQPQHF
CDR3 DNA: TGTGCCAGCAGCTTAGATATGGTGGGGGGAAGTCAGCCCCAGCATTTT

clone size: -
J gene: TRBJ2-6
V gene: TRBV18
D gene: -
CDR3 protein: CASSPAPGGANVLTF
CDR3 DNA: TGTGCCAGCTCACCTGCCCCGGGTGGGGCCAACGTCCTGACTTTC

clone size: once
J gene: TRBJ1-6
V gene: TRBV5-5
D gene: -
CDR3 protein: CASSLEGLTGSSYNSPLHF
CDR3 DNA: TGTGCCAGCAGCTTGGAGGGGCTCACAGGCAGCTCCTATAATTCACCCCTCCACTTT

clone size: -
J gene: TRBJ2-1
V gene: TRBV4-1
D gene: TRBD2
CDR3 protein: CASSQEGRGGVGEQFF
CDR3 DNA: TGCGCCAGCAGCCAAGAAGGTCGGGGGGGCGTAGGTGAGCAGTTCTTC

clone size: -
J gene: TRBJ1-6
V gene: TRBV30
D gene: TRBD1
CDR3 protein: CAWGQGNSPLHF
CDR3 DNA: TGTGCCTGGGGACAGGGGAATTCACCCCTCCACTTT

clone size: -
J gene: TRBJ2-2
V gene: TRBV27
D gene: -
CDR3 protein: CASSLRGAPGELFF
CDR3 DNA: TGTGCCAGCAGTTTACGGGGGGCCCCCGGGGAGCTGTTTTTT

clone size: -
J gene: TRBJ1-5
V gene: TRBV6-5
D gene: -
CDR3 protein: CASSTAAGQPQHF
CDR3 DNA: TGTGCCAGCAGTACCGCGGCTGGTCAGCCCCAGCATTTT

clone size: -
J gene: TRBJ1-1
V gene: TRBV27
D gene: -
CDR3 protein: CASSGNIPQGFNTEAFF
CDR3 DNA: TGTGCCAGCAGTGGCAATATCCCACAGGGTTTCAACACTGAAGCTTTCTTT

clone size: few
J gene: TRBJ1-4
V gene: TRBV6-5
D gene: -
CDR3 protein: CASSYRRGQSNEKLFF
CDR3 DNA: TGTGCCAGCAGTTATAGGCGGGGCCAGAGTAATGAAAAACTGTTTTTT

clone size: -
J gene: TRBJ1-2
V gene: TRBV7-9
D gene: -
CDR3 protein: CASTSAGGNYGYTF
CDR3 DNA: TGTGCCAGCACCTCCGCGGGAGGGAACTATGGCTACACCTTC

clone size: -
J gene: TRBJ1-1
V gene: TRBV19
D gene: -
CDR3 protein: CASTRMNTEAFF
CDR3 DNA: TGTGCCAGTACGCGGATGAACACTGAAGCTTTCTTT

clone size: -
J gene: TRBJ1-2
V gene: TRBV19
D gene: -
CDR3 protein: CASSIESLPNYGYTF
CDR3 DNA: TGTGCCAGTAGTATTGAGTCCTTACCTAACTATGGCTACACCTTC

clone size: -
J gene: TRBJ2-1
V gene: TRBV19
D gene: TRBD1
CDR3 protein: CASSINLDRGFYDNEQFF
CDR3 DNA: TGTGCCAGTAGTATAAACCTGGACAGGGGGTTTTACGACAATGAGCAGTTCTTC

clone size: few
J gene: TRBJ1-6
V gene: TRBV6-5
D gene: TRBD1
CDR3 protein: CASSRDRHSPLHF
CDR3 DNA: TGTGCCAGCAGTAGGGACAGGCATTCACCCCTCCACTTT

clone size: -
J gene: TRBJ1-1
V gene: TRBV10-3
D gene: -
CDR3 protein: CAIRDTYTEAFF
CDR3 DNA: TGTGCCATCAGGGACACTTACACTGAAGCTTTCTTT

clone size: -
J gene: TRBJ2-2
V gene: TRBV11-3
D gene: TRBD2
CDR3 protein: CASSFSAGGNTGELFF
CDR3 DNA: TGTGCCAGCAGCTTCTCAGCGGGAGGGAACACCGGGGAGCTGTTTTTT

clone size: -
J gene: TRBJ2-5
V gene: TRBV6-5
D gene: TRBD2
CDR3 protein: CASSYWGGETQYF
CDR3 DNA: TGTGCCAGCAGTTACTGGGGGGGTGAGACCCAGTACTTC

clone size: -
J gene: TRBJ1-2
V gene: TRBV10-3
D gene: -
CDR3 protein: CATQFSANYGYTF
CDR3 DNA: TGTGCCACGCAATTCAGTGCTAACTATGGCTACACCTTC

clone size: -
J gene: TRBJ1-6
V gene: TRBV12-5
D gene: -
CDR3 protein: CASGYRLSYNSPLHF
CDR3 DNA: TGTGCTAGTGGTTACCGTCTATCCTATAATTCACCCCTCCACTTT

clone size: -
J gene: TRBJ2-7
V gene: TRBV7-9
D gene: TRBD2
CDR3 protein: CASSAGLAATYEQYF
CDR3 DNA: TGTGCCAGCAGCGCAGGACTAGCGGCGACCTACGAGCAGTACTTC

clone size: -
J gene: TRBJ1-3
V gene: TRBV19
D gene: -
CDR3 protein: CASSTGSSGNTIYF
CDR3 DNA: TGTGCCAGTAGTACCGGGAGTTCTGGAAACACCATATATTTT

clone size: -
J gene: TRBJ1-4
V gene: TRBV4-3
D gene: -
CDR3 protein: CASGDQGYNEKLFF
CDR3 DNA: TGCGCCAGCGGAGATCAGGGTTATAATGAAAAACTGTTTTTT

clone size: -
J gene: TRBJ2-1
V gene: TRBV6-5
D gene: -
CDR3 protein: CASRMTGSSYNEQFF
CDR3 DNA: TGTGCCAGCAGGATGACAGGTAGCTCCTACAATGAGCAGTTCTTC